The 10 T cell receptor beta chains presented below share a single source sample, sequenced in a study of blood T cell repertoires in COVID-19. Profiled with immunoSEQ multiplex PCR; TCRdb holds only in-frame clones, not every one. The table shows a few hundred thousand clones, with 70% to 90% occurring only once. Sequenced sample: peripheral blood. The receptors stem from a woman aged 45-65 years with COVID-19, enrolled during active disease.

The chain recombines TRBV19 with TRBJ2-3; 8 nucleotides agree with TRBD1. The length of the CDR3 is 17 residues. The J segment lost 8 bases and the V segment lost 5 bases, leaving 18 bases of the junction unmatched. CDR1 and CDR2 (germline): LNHDA, SQIVND (reference sequence). The CDR3, as DNA: TGTGCCAGTAGTCCGAGACAGGGGATCTTATCCCGAGGTACGCAGTATTTT. Protein: CASSPRQGILSRGTQYF.

J is TRBJ2-1 and V is TRBV10-3; 13 bases line up with TRBD2. In germline, CDR1 is ENHRY, CDR2 SYGVKD. The CDR3 contains 16 residues. With 0 bases clipped from V and 8 bases from J, the junction kept 4 bases outside the gene matches. The CDR3 bases are TGTGCCATCAGTGAGTCCAGACTAGCGGGAGGAGATGAGCAGTTCTTC. This encodes CAISESRLAGGDEQFF.

J is TRBJ2-1 and V is TRBV7-9; D uncertain. The CDR3 consists of 12 residues. V gave up 5 bases and J gave up 6 bases, with 8 bases separating them. The V gene's germline CDR1 is SEHNR and CDR2 FQNEAQ (reference sequence). CDR3 DNA sequence: TGTGCCAGCAGCCGGTCTGGCAATGAGCAGTTCTTC. Translated: CASSRSGNEQFF.

The J gene is TRBJ1-2, the V gene TRBV27; possibly TRBD1 for D (6 bases). CDR1 and CDR2 (germline): MNHEY, SMNVEV (reference sequence). Trimming pared 5 bases from V and 4 bases from J, leaving 14 bases between. The CDR3 length is 14 residues. The CDR3: CASSPTTGSYGYTF. The CDR3 bases are TGTGCCAGCAGTCCAACCACAGGGAGCTATGGCTACACCTTC.

V gene TRBV18 combines with J gene TRBJ1-1; 12 nucleotides match TRBD1. This CDR3 is 16 amino acids long. CDR1 and CDR2 (germline): KGHSH, LQKENI. The V and J ends lost 2 bases and 5 bases, in that order; junction bases with no gene match: 6. DNA for the CDR3: TGTGCCAGCTCACCAAGGGGACAGGGGGCCGGAACTGAAGCTTTCTTT. Protein product: CASSPRGQGAGTEAFF.

V is TRBV5-1 and J is TRBJ1-3; unclear D gene. The CDR3 is 14 residues long. Trimming took off 7 bases at V and 0 bases at J, with 11 bases between the two ends. Germline assignment: CDR1 SGHRS and CDR2 YFSETQ. For the CDR3, the DNA is TGCGCCAGCGGCGACACGGCCTCTGGAAACACCATATATTTT. This encodes CASGDTASGNTIYF.

J is TRBJ2-2 and V is TRBV27; 9 bases line up with TRBD1. In germline, CDR1 is MNHEY, CDR2 SMNVEV (reference sequence). The CDR3 runs 15 residues. V lost 6 bases and J lost 5; bases outside the gene matches: 7. CDR3 sequence reads: CASRTGTGRTGELFF. The CDR3 region has the DNA TGTGCCAGCAGAACCGGGACAGGGCGTACCGGGGAGCTGTTTTTT.

This chain links TRBV6-5 with TRBJ2-1, with 7 bases identical to TRBD2. CDR1 MNHEY and CDR2 SVGAGI come from the germline V gene. CDR3 length: 16 amino acids. With V trimmed by 2 bases and J by 3 bases, 7 bases remained unmatched. The CDR3 DNA sequence: TGTGCCAGCAGTTACGCAAGCGGGACTGGCTACAATGAGCAGTTCTTC. The encoded protein is CASSYASGTGYNEQFF.

The genes are TRBV2 and TRBJ2-2, with a weak D call TRBD1 (6 bases). This CDR3 region has 15 residues. Trimming took 3 bases from V and 7 from J, leaving 15 bases between them. CDR1 and CDR2 (germline): SNHLY, FYNNEI. The CDR3 nucleotides are TGTGCCAGCAGTGATTTTGCAGGGGTCGGCGGGGAGCTGTTTTTT. Translation: CASSDFAGVGGELFF.

The chain couples TRBV15 to TRBJ1-2; possibly TRBD1 for D (5 bases). The CDR3 is 12 amino acids. Deletions cut 4 bases from V and 10 bases from J, with 13 bases between. Germline-derived CDR1 and CDR2 are LNHNV and YYDKDF (reference sequence). The CDR3 sequence is CATSTLETDYTF. The DNA for the CDR3 is TGTGCCACCAGCACCCTCGAGACAGACTACACCTTC.